The next 29 T cell receptor beta chains were all read from a single sample in a study of blood T cell repertoires in COVID-19. The repertoire was sequenced with immunoSEQ multiplex PCR; TCRdb's copy has only in-frame clones and lacks some. The sample yields under 400,000 clones, around 87% seen once. Source material: peripheral blood. Receptor source: a woman aged 25 to 45 with COVID-19, enrolled during active disease.

V is TRBV24-1 and J is TRBJ2-1, with a possible D match to TRBD2 (5 bases). Germline V gene sequence: CDR1 KGHDR, CDR2 SFDVKD. V dropped 1 base and J dropped 0 bases, with 9 bases sitting between them. The CDR3 is 16 amino acids. DNA of the CDR3: TGTGCCACCAGTGATTTAGCGGCTAGCTCCTACAATGAGCAGTTCTTC. Its translation is CATSDLAASSYNEQFF.

V usage is TRBV5-1 and J usage is TRBJ1-1; no firm D call. The V gene lost 4 bases and the J gene lost 0 bases, with 10 bases spanning the gap. This CDR3 comprises 14 residues. CDR1 and CDR2 from the germline V gene are SGHRS and YFSETQ. The CDR3 sequence is CASSLTVMNTEAFF. Here the CDR3 DNA reads TGCGCCAGCAGCCTAACAGTAATGAACACTGAAGCTTTCTTT.

The chain links TRBV7-8 to TRBJ2-7; the D is unclear. The V gene's germline CDR1 is SGHVS and CDR2 FQNEAQ. This CDR3 region has 14 residues. V was cut by 2 bases and J by 1 base, with 9 bases left in between. CDR3 loop: CASSLYADSYEQYF. The CDR3 bases are TGTGCCAGCAGCTTATACGCGGATTCCTACGAGCAGTACTTC.

The chain employs TRBV30 and TRBJ1-6; possible D gene TRBD1, 5 bases. The V gene's germline CDR1 is GTSNPN and CDR2 SVGIG (reference sequence). With 4 bases removed from V and 9 bases from J, the gap between germline ends came to 19 bases. This CDR3 has 15 amino acids. CDR3 sequence (DNA): TGTGCCTGGACCGGAAAGGCCTACGGGGGTTCACCCCTCCACTTT. Its translation is CAWTGKAYGGSPLHF.

The chain links TRBV11-2 to TRBJ2-7; D not certain. CDR1 is SGHAT, CDR2 FQNNGV, per germline. The CDR3 is 13 amino acids. Trimming took off 1 base at V and 4 bases at J, with 8 bases between the two ends. The CDR3 spells CASSLGLRYEQYF. Here the CDR3 DNA reads TGTGCCAGCAGCTTAGGGCTCAGATACGAGCAGTACTTC.

V is TRBV7-2 and J is TRBJ2-3; the D is unclear. V dropped 5 bases and J dropped 6 bases, with 6 bases sitting between them. The germline V gene has CDR1 SGHTA and CDR2 FQGNSA. The CDR3 spans 11 residues. The CDR3, as DNA: TGTGCCAGCAGCCAAAGCGATACGCAGTATTTT. Translated, it gives CASSQSDTQYF. The entire variable domain, with the rest obtained from reference TRBV7-2 and TRBJ2-3, is as follows: GAGVSQSPSNKVTEKGKDVELRCDPISGHTALYWYRQSLGQGLEFLIYFQGNSAPDKSGLPSDRFSAERTGGSVSTLTIQRTQQEDSAVYLCASSQSDTQYFGPGTRLTVL.

The sample holds a few counts of this clone. J is TRBJ1-1 and V is TRBV5-5; D gene unclear. Germline V gene sequence: CDR1 SGHKS, CDR2 YYEKEE (reference sequence). The CDR3 totals 13 residues. The V end lost 4 bases, the J end lost 5 bases, and 12 bases lay between the germline ends. Here the CDR3 reads CASSLAWETEAFF. DNA of the CDR3: TGTGCCAGCAGCCTCGCGTGGGAGACTGAAGCTTTCTTT.

The chain employs TRBV5-1 and TRBJ1-1; 10 bases match TRBD1. This CDR3 has 15 residues. The germline V gene has CDR1 SGHRS and CDR2 YFSETQ. J lost 1 base, V lost 4 bases, and 4 bases had no gene match. The CDR3 protein is CASSLRQGANTEAFF. For the CDR3, the DNA is TGCGCCAGCAGCCTTCGACAGGGGGCGAACACTGAAGCTTTCTTT.

The gene calls are TRBV19 and TRBJ1-2, with D hard to call. This CDR3 is 16 amino acids long. Trimming shortened V by 7 bases and J by 3 bases, and 21 bases separated the two germline ends. Germline V gives CDR1 LNHDA, CDR2 SQIVND (reference sequence). The CDR3 sequence is CASIPESAYPYYGYTF. CDR3 DNA: TGTGCCAGTATTCCCGAGTCCGCTTACCCATACTATGGCTACACCTTC.

This chain links TRBV6-5 with TRBJ2-7; TRBD1 matches 11 bases. CDR3 length: 14 amino acids. Trimming cost V 8 bases and J 4 bases; bases outside gene matches: 7. Per the germline V gene, CDR1 is MNHEY and CDR2 is SVGAGI. CDR3 sequence reads: CASGWTGGSYEQYF. CDR3 bases: TGTGCCAGCGGGTGGACAGGGGGCAGTTACGAGCAGTACTTC.

The chain couples TRBV2 to TRBJ2-3; D is unresolved. Trimming removed 7 bases from V and 2 bases from J, with 13 bases in between. The CDR3 is made up of 14 amino acids. CDR1 and CDR2 from the germline V gene are SNHLY and FYNNEI. CDR3 DNA: TGTGCCAGCACCAGAGCGAGAACCACAGATACGCAGTATTTT. Protein: CASTRARTTDTQYF.

This chain uses TRBV30 with TRBJ2-7, with D possibly being TRBD1 (6 bases). With 2 bases removed from V and 7 bases from J, the gap between germline ends came to 15 bases. The CDR3 covers 13 residues. Germline CDR1 is GTSNPN and CDR2 is SVGIG (reference sequence). CDR3 protein: CAWSPSRGHEQYF. CDR3 nucleotide sequence: TGTGCCTGGAGTCCGAGCAGGGGTCATGAGCAGTACTTC.

The genes are TRBV13 and TRBJ2-7; 7 nucleotides line up with TRBD2. Germline assignment: CDR1 PRHDT and CDR2 FYEKMQ (reference sequence). Losses at the gene ends were 5 bases for V and 0 bases for J; bases not matched to a gene: 7. The CDR3 contains 15 residues. The CDR3 sequence is CASSRGGAHSYEQYF. In nucleotides, the CDR3 is TGTGCCAGCAGCCGGGGAGGGGCGCACTCCTACGAGCAGTACTTC.

V is TRBV28 and J is TRBJ2-7; D may be TRBD2 (6 bases). This CDR3 has 13 amino acids. V was clipped by 8 bases and J by 1 base, with 12 bases between them. CDR1 and CDR2 from the germline V gene are MDHEN and SYDVKM. The CDR3 reads CASFSGGSYEQYF. The CDR3 nucleotides are TGTGCCAGCTTTAGTGGGGGGTCCTACGAGCAGTACTTC.

The V gene is TRBV11-2, the J gene TRBJ2-3; 7 bases map to TRBD1. Losses at the gene ends were 0 bases for V and 0 bases for J; bases not matched to a gene: 3. The CDR3 contains 16 residues. In germline, CDR1 is SGHAT, CDR2 FQNNGV. CDR3 residues: CASSLDPGQSTDTQYF. The CDR3, as DNA: TGTGCCAGCAGCTTAGATCCGGGACAGAGCACAGATACGCAGTATTTT.

This clone has just one count. V and J are TRBV24-1 and TRBJ1-5, with 10 bases aligning to TRBD1. V shed 8 bases, J shed 2 bases, and the junction held 11 bases outside the gene matches. Germline CDR1 reads KGHDR; CDR2 reads SFDVKD. The CDR3 contains 17 residues. The CDR3 coding sequence is TGTGCCACCACCTCCGTGACAGGGGGCCGTGGCAATCAGCCCCAGCATTTT. Protein sequence: CATTSVTGGRGNQPQHF.

This clone was seen a single time. CDR3 DNA sequence: TGCGCCAGCAGGGAGGGACTAGCGGAGTCAAATGAGCAGTTCTTC. This codes for CASREGLAESNEQFF. The chain carries TRBV10-2 and TRBJ2-1, with 11 bases fitting TRBD2. The J segment lost 7 bases and the V segment lost 6 bases, leaving 8 bases of the junction unmatched. The CDR3 has 15 residues. Per germline, CDR1 WSHSY and CDR2 SAAADI.

The chain couples TRBV3-1 (or the pseudogene TRBV3-2) to TRBJ2-5; 10 bases line up with TRBD2. V dropped 8 bases and J dropped 5; count of bases not matched to a gene: 2. Germline-derived CDR1 and CDR2 are LGHDT and YNNKEL (reference sequence). The CDR3 consists of 12 residues. The CDR3 sequence is CASELAGETQYF. CDR3 nucleotides: TGTGCCAGCGAACTAGCGGGGGAGACCCAGTACTTC.

This clone has just one count. CDR3 in amino acids: CASSPGRGWDQPQHF. DNA for the CDR3: TGTGCCAGCAGCCCAGGGAGGGGCTGGGATCAGCCCCAGCATTTT. The chain combines TRBV9 with TRBJ1-5; D possibly corresponds to TRBD1 (5 bases). Per the germline V gene, CDR1 is SGDLS and CDR2 is YYNGEE. The V gene lost 4 bases and the J gene lost 5 bases, with 16 bases spanning the gap. This CDR3 is built from 15 residues. The full variable domain, with the rest looked up from reference TRBV9 and TRBJ1-5, is DSGVTQTPKHLITATGQRVTLRCSPRSGDLSVYWYQQSLDQGLQFLIQYYNGEERAKGNILERFSAQQFPDLHSELNLSSLELGDSALYFCASSPGRGWDQPQHFGDGTRLSIL.

Here the CDR3 reads CASATGNTGELFF. For the CDR3, the DNA is TGTGCTAGTGCAACAGGGAACACCGGGGAGCTGTTTTTT. The V and J genes are TRBV12-5 and TRBJ2-2; D perhaps matches TRBD1 (5 bases). Deletions cut 7 bases from V and 1 base from J, with 7 bases between. The germline gives CDR1 LGHNT, CDR2 FRNRAP. The CDR3 has 13 amino acids. The whole variable domain, remainder taken from reference TRBV12-5 and TRBJ2-2, is DARVTQTPRHKVTEMGQEVTMRCQPILGHNTVFWYRQTMMQGLELLAYFRNRAPLDDSGMPKDRFSAEMPDATLATLKIQPSEPRDSAVYFCASATGNTGELFFGEGSRLTVL.

This chain uses TRBV7-9 with TRBJ2-7; maybe TRBD2 (5 bases). Germline V lookup: CDR1 SEHNR, CDR2 FQNEAQ (reference sequence). The CDR3 runs 12 residues. V was cut by 5 bases and J by 4 bases, with 9 bases left in between. The DNA for the CDR3 is TGTGCCAGCAGCGGCAGCGGATACGAGCAGTACTTC. Its translation: CASSGSGYEQYF.

The chain recombines TRBV27 with TRBJ1-5, with a tentative D call TRBD1 (5 bases). The CDR3 spans 15 residues. Germline assignment: CDR1 MNHEY and CDR2 SMNVEV (reference sequence). Trimming removed 5 bases from V and 6 bases from J, with 17 bases in between. The CDR3 coding sequence is TGTGCCAGCAGTCTACAGGCAGGGAGGGGTCAGCCCCAGCATTTT. Encoded protein: CASSLQAGRGQPQHF.

The rearrangement uses TRBV27 and TRBJ2-2, with 11 bases that match TRBD2. V lost 5 bases, J lost 4 bases, and 12 bases stayed unmatched. This CDR3 has 18 residues. CDR1 is MNHEY and CDR2 is SMNVEV in the germline V gene (reference sequence). As DNA, the CDR3 is TGTGCCAGCAGTCCTCTAGCGGGAGGCCCCCTTGGCACCGGGGAGCTGTTTTTT. Residues: CASSPLAGGPLGTGELFF.

J is TRBJ2-7 and V is TRBV28; 7 nucleotides line up with TRBD2. V shed 4 bases and J 7 bases; nucleotides not matched to a gene: 13. CDR3 size: 15 residues. Germline loops: CDR1 MDHEN, CDR2 SYDVKM. CDR3 sequence reads: CASSSPGETRGEQYF. The DNA for the CDR3 is TGTGCCAGCAGTTCACCGGGAGAGACGCGGGGGGAGCAGTACTTC.

With respect to this clone: The same CDR3 can be traced to other DNA sequences in this sample. This chain joins TRBV5-1 and TRBJ2-5; D is possibly TRBD2 (5 bases). The V gene's germline CDR1 is SGHRS and CDR2 YFSETQ. Trimming pared 1 base from V and 5 bases from J, leaving 6 bases between. The CDR3 totals 12 residues. In DNA, the CDR3 is TGCGCCAGCAGCTTGCGGAGGGAGACCCAGTACTTC. As protein: CASSLRRETQYF.

This chain links TRBV5-1 with TRBJ1-1, with D hard to call. The CDR3 contains 13 residues. Germline V lookup: CDR1 SGHRS, CDR2 YFSETQ. V shed 0 bases and J shed 5 bases, with 8 bases lying between them. The DNA for the CDR3 is TGCGCCAGCAGCTTGGCCAAAGCGACTGAAGCTTTCTTT. Its translation is CASSLAKATEAFF.

On this clone: A junction end diverges from the germline sequence, so it may reflect a read error. The chain links TRBV20-1 to TRBJ1-2; possibly TRBD1 for D (5 bases). Per the germline V gene, CDR1 is DFQATT and CDR2 is SNEGSKA (reference sequence). CDR3 length: 10 amino acids. Here the CDR3 reads CSANLRQSAF. For the CDR3, the DNA is TGCAGTGCTAACCTAAGACAGTCCGCCTTC.

CDR3 in amino acids: CASSQRTSALAYEQYF. The CDR3 DNA reads TGTGCCAGCAGTCAAAGGACTAGCGCCCTAGCCTACGAGCAGTACTTC. The J gene is TRBJ2-7, the V gene TRBV2; 9 bases match TRBD2. The CDR3 spans 16 residues. CDR1 SNHLY and CDR2 FYNNEI come from the germline V gene. V lost 5 bases to trimming and J lost 2 bases; unmatched junction nucleotides: 10.

The chain links TRBV9 to TRBJ2-5; D perhaps matches TRBD2 (6 bases). This CDR3 spans 12 amino acids. Germline CDR1 is SGDLS and CDR2 is YYNGEE. V dropped 7 bases and J dropped 2 bases, with 9 bases sitting between them. Here the CDR3 reads CASSRGQETQYF. The CDR3 nucleotides are TGTGCCAGCTCTCGGGGGCAAGAGACCCAGTACTTC.